This record covers a single T cell receptor beta chain. Its antigen is undetermined. Assay: immunoSEQ multiplex PCR; the TCRdb copy retains only in-frame clones and omits some. This sample carries approximately 330,000 clones, 73% of them seen once, and the ten largest clones take less than 11%. This sample stems from a study of shared clonotypes between healthy human individuals. Broader study findings: Naive subsets tended to show greater estimated richness than memory subsets. Although depth was large, rarefaction showed that sequencing of the sorted subsets was incomplete.

CDR1 and CDR2 (germline): LNHDA, SQIVND (reference sequence). Deletions cut 7 bases from V and 5 bases from J, with 17 bases between. The CDR3 sequence is 14 residues long. This clonotype originated in a man aged 25-40 years in good health. J is TRBJ2-5 and V is TRBV19; weak D call: TRBD1 (5 bases). Sequencing was performed on memory CD4+ T cells sorted from blood. Described subset: CD45RA-negative fraction. The CDR3 reads CASNSPRGGETQYF. The CDR3 nucleotides read TGTGCCAGTAACTCCCCTAGGGGTGGGGAGACCCAGTACTTC.